The rows below give T cell receptor beta chains drawn from one sample of a study of CXCR3-negative and CXCR3-positive naive CD8 T cells. TCRdb reworked the 5' RACE reads into one entry per CDR3 protein, no DNA. Recorded for this sample: 90,000 to 150,000 distinct CDR3 sequences. Sample: naive CXCR3+ CD8+ T cells from blood. The receptors were gathered from a human donor in good health. Some clones in this sample may be carry-over from other donors' samples. CDR3s include the opening cysteine and the closing phenylalanine or tryptophan.

v_call	j_call	cdr3_aa
TRBV3-1	TRBJ2-7	CASSQGQRGTYEQYF
TRBV6-2/TRBV6-3	TRBJ2-5	CASRATVAQYF
TRBV4-3	TRBJ2-7	CASSQETGRYEQYF
TRBV5-1	TRBJ1-1	CASSLTGASTEAFF
TRBV5-1	TRBJ2-7	CASRPPQTYEQYF
TRBV4-2	TRBJ2-1	CASSQERSRGGDEQFF
TRBV12-3/TRBV12-4	TRBJ2-1	CASAWGNEQFF
TRBV5-5	TRBJ2-7	CASSLATGLGSYEQYF
TRBV14	TRBJ2-5	CASSQGGEETQYF
TRBV20-1	TRBJ2-3	CSARVRGGRVDTQYF
TRBV27	TRBJ1-5	CASSFLNQPQHF
TRBV4-3	TRBJ2-1	CASSQDRAGGPNEQFF
TRBV28	TRBJ2-7	CASSLYRGRSGGVPDYEQYF
TRBV27	TRBJ2-1	CASSLGTSGINEQFF
TRBV28	TRBJ1-5	CASSLPGNNQPQHF
TRBV7-9	TRBJ2-3	CASSQGQGVKDTQYF
TRBV27	TRBJ2-7	CASGGGYYEQYF
TRBV12-3/TRBV12-4	TRBJ2-1	CATGGSSYNEQFF
TRBV2	TRBJ2-3	CASSTGGRSTDTQYF
TRBV20-1	TRBJ2-5	CSAREPAPGYQETQYF
TRBV5-1	TRBJ2-7	CASRGLAGDYEQYF
TRBV5-6	TRBJ1-1	CASSLGWQASNTEAFF
TRBV28	TRBJ2-1	CASSPPRYNEQFF
TRBV5-1	TRBJ1-2	CASSHGWGSDNPNYGYTF
TRBV29-1	TRBJ2-3	CSVVGYGEVRTDTQYF
TRBV2	TRBJ2-5	CASSELLDRGFGTQYF
TRBV4-3	TRBJ2-7	CASSPGQGVYEQYF
TRBV29-1	TRBJ1-1	CSVLQGMNTEAFF
TRBV7-6	TRBJ2-7	CASSPGPGQGSYEQYF
TRBV7-9	TRBJ2-7	CASSQYVGLADEQYF
TRBV7-3	TRBJ2-3	CASSLTGLDTDTQYF
TRBV6-5	TRBJ1-6	CASSNPGQGPKSPLHF
TRBV18	TRBJ2-7	CASSPPDSATYEQYF
TRBV13	TRBJ2-7	CASSSNIDRASYEQYF
TRBV27	TRBJ2-1	CASSAPGNEQFF
TRBV19	TRBJ1-1	CASSIGLAEAFF
TRBV20-1	TRBJ1-5	CSAGTGGDVQPQHF
TRBV14	TRBJ1-2	CASSQERAGDGYTF
TRBV7-9	TRBJ2-7	CASSPAGWYEQYF
TRBV20-1	TRBJ2-1	CSARVAGDYNEQFF
TRBV27	TRBJ1-2	CASSLRTGGGYTF
TRBV27	TRBJ1-1	CASFDAGGVDTEAFF
TRBV29-1	TRBJ2-7	CSVTGAGEQYF
TRBV29-1	TRBJ2-2	CSVEPGGAFGELFF
TRBV12-3/TRBV12-4	TRBJ2-1	CASSFGVRAGGLYNEQFF
TRBV12-3/TRBV12-4	TRBJ2-7	CASSLGTGVGEQYF
TRBV4-3	TRBJ2-7	CASSQDGRGAGGREQYF
TRBV4-1	TRBJ2-7	CASRPTGNSYEQYF
TRBV7-9	TRBJ2-7	CASSSGRTTSGGLYEQYF
TRBV12-3/TRBV12-4	TRBJ2-5	CASSLASGPYRETQYF
TRBV25-1	TRBJ2-1	CASSTRTGSSYNEQFF
TRBV4-2	TRBJ2-6	CASSQDVDSGANVLTF
TRBV9	TRBJ2-1	CASSANPGTGDNEQFF